These 10 T cell receptor beta chains came from one sample sequenced in a study of control samples from healthy donors and cancer patients. Measured with immunoSEQ multiplex PCR; TCRdb has only the in-frame clones, and not every one. Of roughly 150,000 clones in the sample, over 85% were seen once. The material sequenced was blood. The receptors shown here come from a man younger than 35 in good health.

This clone was observed a handful of times. The chain uses TRBV4-2 and TRBJ2-3; the D is unclear. V lost 1 base to trimming and J lost 4 bases, with 9 bases between them. CDR1 and CDR2 from the germline V gene are LGHNA and YNFKEQ. The CDR3 is 14 residues long. CDR3 DNA sequence: TGTGCCAGCAGCCAAGTACCTAATCCAGATACGCAGTATTTT. As protein: CASSQVPNPDTQYF.

The genes are TRBV7-2 and TRBJ2-5; 13 bases fit TRBD2. CDR1 SGHTA and CDR2 FQGNSA come from the germline V gene. Trimming at V came to 6 bases and at J to 3 bases, leaving 10 bases not matched to a gene. The CDR3 has 17 amino acids. CDR3 protein: CASSNPGLAGQEETQYF. The CDR3 DNA reads TGTGCCAGCAGTAACCCGGGACTAGCGGGACAGGAAGAGACCCAGTACTTC. The full variable domain, its missing parts supplied by reference TRBV7-2 and TRBJ2-5, is GAGVSQSPSNKVTEKGKDVELRCDPISGHTALYWYRQSLGQGLEFLIYFQGNSAPDKSGLPSDRFSAERTGGSVSTLTIQRTQQEDSAVYLCASSNPGLAGQEETQYFGPGTRLLVL.

The chain is built from TRBV6-1 and TRBJ1-1, with unresolved D. This CDR3 comprises 13 residues. CDR1 is MNHNS, CDR2 SASEGT, per germline. The V end lost 2 bases, the J end lost 5 bases, and 9 bases lay between the germline ends. The CDR3 loop reads CASSELSATEAFF. The CDR3 DNA reads TGTGCCAGCAGTGAACTAAGTGCGACTGAAGCTTTCTTT.

The rearrangement joins TRBV5-1 to TRBJ2-5, with 7 nucleotides matching TRBD1. The CDR3 loop spans 18 amino acids. The germline gives CDR1 SGHRS, CDR2 YFSETQ. Trimming removed 2 bases from V and 2 bases from J; junction bases left unmatched: 15. CDR3 bases: TGCGCCAGCAGCTTTCGATCCTCCGGGACAGCAGTACAAGAGACCCAGTACTTC. Translated, it gives CASSFRSSGTAVQETQYF.

Details on this clone: One junction end disagrees with the germline gene, perhaps due to a read error. V and J are TRBV11-2 and TRBJ2-1; 8 nucleotides match TRBD1. CDR1 and CDR2 from the germline V gene are SGHAT and FQNNGV. The CDR3 has 16 amino acids. In DNA, the CDR3 is TGTGCCAGCAGCGTAGAGGACAGGGTGGCCTACAATGAGCAGTTCTTC. It codes for CASSVEDRVAYNEQFF. Using reference TRBV11-2 and TRBJ2-1 for the parts outside the CDR3, the full variable domain is EAGVAQSPRYKIIEKRQSVAFWCNPISGHATLYWYQQILGQGPKLLIQFQNNGVVDDSQLPKDRFSAERLKGVDSTLKIQPAKLEDSAVYLCASSVEDRVAYNEQFFGPGTRLTVL.

The chain joins TRBV4-2 to TRBJ2-2, with 10 bases lining up with TRBD2. The CDR3 has 16 residues. Germline loops: CDR1 LGHNA, CDR2 YNFKEQ. V lost 4 bases to trimming and J lost 3 bases; unmatched junction nucleotides: 5. The CDR3 sequence is CASSPTSGADTGELFF. CDR3 nucleotides: TGTGCCAGCAGCCCAACTAGCGGGGCTGACACCGGGGAGCTGTTTTTT.

The chain couples TRBV19 to TRBJ2-1, with a weak D call TRBD1 (6 bases). The CDR3 runs 14 residues. Per the germline V gene, CDR1 is LNHDA and CDR2 is SQIVND (reference sequence). Deletions cut 4 bases from V and 8 bases from J, with 15 bases between. CDR3 loop: CASSKTTGWHEQFF. DNA of the CDR3: TGTGCCAGTAGTAAAACGACAGGCTGGCATGAGCAGTTCTTC.

V usage is TRBV2 and J usage is TRBJ1-6, with TRBD1 matching over 7 bases. CDR3 length equals 15 residues. J lost 5 bases, V lost 6 bases, and 7 bases had no gene match. Germline CDR1 reads SNHLY; CDR2 reads FYNNEI. The CDR3 coding sequence is TGTGCCAGCAGAGACAGGGCATACGATAATTCACCCCTCCACTTT. It translates to CASRDRAYDNSPLHF. Using reference TRBV2 and TRBJ1-6 for the parts outside the CDR3, the full variable domain is EPEVTQTPSHQVTQMGQEVILRCVPISNHLYFYWYRQILGQKVEFLVSFYNNEISEKSEIFDDQFSVERPDGSNFTLKIRSTKLEDSAMYFCASRDRAYDNSPLHFGNGTRLTVT.

The chain links TRBV30 to TRBJ2-7; D perhaps matches TRBD2 (6 bases). The V end lost 0 bases, the J end lost 0 bases, and 9 bases lay between the germline ends. Looked up from germline, CDR1 is GTSNPN and CDR2 is SVGIG (reference sequence). This CDR3 comprises 14 residues. Here the CDR3 DNA reads TGTGCCTGGAGTGTAACCGGGAGCTCCTACGAGCAGTACTTC. Its protein is CAWSVTGSSYEQYF.

The chain uses TRBV2 and TRBJ1-6; TRBD1 matches at 8 bases. CDR1 and CDR2 (germline): SNHLY, FYNNEI. The CDR3 consists of 15 residues. V lost 6 bases to trimming and J lost 7 bases; unmatched junction nucleotides: 8. The CDR3 here is CASSGGQARNSPLHF. CDR3 DNA: TGTGCCAGCAGCGGGGGACAGGCGAGGAATTCACCCCTCCACTTT.